The 19 T cell receptor beta chains below come from one sample, sequenced in a study of low-dose radiotherapy and immunotherapy resistance in tumors. Both TCRalpha and TCRbeta chains were reverse transcribed with V-gene-specific primers. It was with a constant-region primer and a V-primer adapter that TCRs were amplified over about 20 PCR cycles. TCRdb redid the calling of the reads with MiXCR, one entry per CDR3 protein. Seen here are 7,500 to 10,000 distinct CDR3 sequences, roughly 75% observed once, and the top ten hold 1.4% to 1.5%. Receptors originate from a human donor with advanced metastatic prostate, ovarian, gallbladder or colorectal cancer (not recorded which). This table probably holds off-target reads from a library built for another chain.

The rearrangement links TRBV28 to TRBJ1-1; 7 positions match TRBD1. This CDR3 is 12 amino acids long. Germline values: CDR1 MDHEN, CDR2 SYDVKM. V lost 9 bases, J lost 4 bases, and 5 bases stayed unmatched. The CDR3 loop reads CASSGQLTEAFF. The CDR3 region has the DNA TGTGCCAGTTCGGGACAGCTCACTGAAGCTTTCTTT.

The V gene is TRBV4-3, the J gene TRBJ2-3, with TRBD2 identical over 10 bases. The CDR3 is 16 residues long. The trim removed 6 bases at V and 6 bases at J, leaving 12 bases unmatched. Germline V gene lookup returns CDR1 LGHNA and CDR2 YSLEER. The CDR3 bases are TGCGCCAGCAGTCAAAGCAGGACTAGCGGCAGCGATACGCAGTATTTT. Its translation is CASSQSRTSGSDTQYF.

V usage is TRBV10-3 and J usage is TRBJ2-1, with a possible D match to TRBD2 (5 bases). V was cut by 7 bases and J by 2 bases, with 9 bases left in between. This CDR3 is 13 amino acids long. CDR1 ENHRY and CDR2 SYGVKD come from the germline V gene. The CDR3 is CAITAGTYNEQFF. Written as DNA, the CDR3 is TGTGCCATCACGGCCGGGACCTACAATGAGCAGTTCTTC.

The CDR3 loop reads CASSPEGPRIYEQYF. As DNA, the CDR3 is TGTGCCAGCAGTCCGGAGGGGCCAAGAATCTACGAGCAGTACTTC. The chain has TRBV28 and TRBJ2-7, with TRBD2 as a possible D gene (6 bases). Trimming removed 5 bases at V and 3 bases at J, with 17 bases between. The germline V gene has CDR1 MDHEN and CDR2 SYDVKM. CDR3 length: 15 amino acids.

This clonotype has just a few counts. The chain uses TRBV4-2 and TRBJ2-5, with TRBD2 identical over 11 bases. Germline V gene lookup returns CDR1 LGHNA and CDR2 YNFKEQ. J lost 4 bases, V lost 4 bases, and 8 bases had no gene match. The CDR3 has 16 amino acids. CDR3 in amino acids: CASSPRLAGSGETQYF. The CDR3 DNA follows: TGTGCCAGCAGCCCCAGACTAGCGGGATCGGGAGAGACCCAGTACTTC.

This rearrangement joins TRBV24-1 to TRBJ2-2; the D is unclear. This CDR3 region has 15 residues. With 5 bases removed from V and 0 bases from J, the gap between germline ends came to 9 bases. CDR1 KGHDR and CDR2 SFDVKD come from the germline V gene. The CDR3 protein is CATSVAEPNTGELFF. Here the CDR3 DNA reads TGTGCCACCAGTGTGGCGGAACCGAACACCGGGGAGCTGTTTTTT.

This clonotype turned up a few times. The genes are TRBV5-1 and TRBJ2-3; 7 nucleotides match TRBD1. This CDR3 region has 15 residues. The trim removed 3 bases at V and 1 base at J, leaving 5 bases unmatched. Germline V gives CDR1 SGHRS, CDR2 YFSETQ. The CDR3 DNA follows: TGCGCCAGCAGCTGGGCCGGGACAGGCACAGATACGCAGTATTTT. Protein sequence: CASSWAGTGTDTQYF.

The chain couples TRBV9 to TRBJ1-3; maybe TRBD1 (5 bases). Germline-derived CDR1 and CDR2 are SGDLS and YYNGEE. Trimming pared 4 bases from V and 5 bases from J, leaving 16 bases between. The CDR3 is 15 residues long. The CDR3: CASSLGHLDRNTIYF. CDR3 DNA: TGTGCCAGCAGCCTAGGACATTTGGACCGAAACACCATATATTTT.

This clonotype came up a few times. The rearrangement links TRBV28 to TRBJ2-7; 9 bases match TRBD1. The J segment lost 1 base and the V segment lost 6 bases, leaving 1 base of the junction unmatched. This CDR3 is 13 amino acids long. Germline CDR1 reads MDHEN; CDR2 reads SYDVKM. CDR3 nucleotides: TGTGCCAGCAGGGGGACAGGGTCCTACGAGCAGTACTTC. Amino acids: CASRGTGSYEQYF.

This chain joins TRBV6-6 and TRBJ1-4; no firm D call. V gave up 2 bases and J gave up 4 bases, with 8 bases separating them. Germline V gene lookup returns CDR1 MNHNY and CDR2 SVGAGI (reference sequence). This CDR3 has 14 amino acids. The CDR3 DNA follows: TGTGCCAGCAGTTACGGAGCTTTTAATGAAAAACTGTTTTTT. Amino acid sequence: CASSYGAFNEKLFF.

The V gene is TRBV14, the J gene TRBJ2-2, with 8 bases lining up with TRBD1. The CDR3 has 16 residues. Germline lookup yields CDR1 SGHDN and CDR2 FVKESK. With V trimmed by 4 bases and J by 6 bases, 10 bases remained unmatched. CDR3 sequence: CASSLSPGQGSGELFF. CDR3 nucleotide sequence: TGTGCCAGCAGCCTTTCCCCAGGACAGGGCTCCGGGGAGCTGTTTTTT.

V is TRBV6-8 and J is TRBJ2-2, with 9 bases matching TRBD2. CDR1 and CDR2 from the germline V gene are MNHGY and SAAAGT. The CDR3 totals 15 residues. J lost 7 bases, V lost 6 bases, and 9 bases had no gene match. The CDR3 nucleotides are TGTGCCAGCAGGCCAACAGGGACTAGCATCGGGGAGCTGTTTTTT. Translating it yields CASRPTGTSIGELFF.

The J gene is TRBJ1-5, the V gene TRBV18, with TRBD1 as a possible D gene (5 bases). V was cut by 6 bases and J by 3 bases, with 12 bases left in between. CDR1 KGHSH and CDR2 LQKENI come from the germline V gene. The CDR3 is made up of 14 amino acids. In DNA form, the CDR3 reads TGTGCCAGCTCCGGGGGGGGTACCAATCAGCCCCAGCATTTT. Translation gives CASSGGGTNQPQHF.

This clonotype has more than one count but fewer than ten. The chain couples TRBV5-1 to TRBJ2-2; a possible D gene is TRBD1 (5 bases). Germline V gene sequence: CDR1 SGHRS, CDR2 YFSETQ. V lost 7 bases and J lost 1, with 11 bases in between. The CDR3 loop spans 14 amino acids. In DNA form, the CDR3 reads TGCGCCAGCGCTATAACAGGGAACACCGGGGAGCTGTTTTTT. This sequence encodes CASAITGNTGELFF.

This chain connects TRBV28 to TRBJ2-7; 10 bases fit TRBD1. The CDR3 spans 16 residues. V was clipped by 10 bases and J by 6 bases; unmatched bases: 18. Germline CDR1 MDHEN, CDR2 SYDVKM. CDR3 nucleotides: TGTGCCATTACCGGGACAGGGGATAACTACGCAAGCGAGCAGTACTTC. This sequence encodes CAITGTGDNYASEQYF.

CDR3 amino acids: CASSLASGQLSGELFF. CDR3 sequence (DNA): TGCGCCAGCAGCTTGGCCTCAGGGCAACTTTCCGGGGAGCTGTTTTTT. The chain uses TRBV5-1 and TRBJ2-2; the D gene is possibly TRBD1 (5 bases). The CDR3 loop spans 16 amino acids. Germline V gene data show CDR1 as SGHRS and CDR2 as YFSETQ. Trimming pared 0 bases from V and 6 bases from J, leaving 15 bases between.

The V call is TRBV18, the J call TRBJ1-1; 8 bases agree with TRBD1. Germline V CDR1 and CDR2: KGHSH, LQKENI. The CDR3 totals 15 residues. V trimming: 4 bases; J trimming: 7 bases; junction bases outside the gene matches: 11. CDR3 protein: CASSQLTGELVEAFF. In nucleotides, the CDR3 is TGTGCCAGCTCACAACTGACAGGGGAGCTTGTTGAAGCTTTCTTT.

The chain combines TRBV7-2 with TRBJ1-5; weak D call: TRBD1 (5 bases). V lost 5 bases to trimming and J lost 5 bases, with 13 bases between them. Germline CDR1 is SGHTA and CDR2 is FQGNSA. The CDR3 is 14 amino acids. CDR3 DNA sequence: TGTGCCAGCAGCCCGGACACCACCCATCAGCCCCAGCATTTT. Its protein product is CASSPDTTHQPQHF.

This clonotype was counted between two and nine times. V usage is TRBV9 and J usage is TRBJ2-7, with a possible D match to TRBD2 (6 bases). The CDR3 covers 14 residues. Germline lookup yields CDR1 SGDLS and CDR2 YYNGEE. Trimming cost V 0 bases and J 2 bases, with 9 bases left between them. This CDR3 reads CASSVGLAAYEQYF. The CDR3 DNA reads TGTGCCAGCAGCGTAGGGTTAGCGGCCTACGAGCAGTACTTC.